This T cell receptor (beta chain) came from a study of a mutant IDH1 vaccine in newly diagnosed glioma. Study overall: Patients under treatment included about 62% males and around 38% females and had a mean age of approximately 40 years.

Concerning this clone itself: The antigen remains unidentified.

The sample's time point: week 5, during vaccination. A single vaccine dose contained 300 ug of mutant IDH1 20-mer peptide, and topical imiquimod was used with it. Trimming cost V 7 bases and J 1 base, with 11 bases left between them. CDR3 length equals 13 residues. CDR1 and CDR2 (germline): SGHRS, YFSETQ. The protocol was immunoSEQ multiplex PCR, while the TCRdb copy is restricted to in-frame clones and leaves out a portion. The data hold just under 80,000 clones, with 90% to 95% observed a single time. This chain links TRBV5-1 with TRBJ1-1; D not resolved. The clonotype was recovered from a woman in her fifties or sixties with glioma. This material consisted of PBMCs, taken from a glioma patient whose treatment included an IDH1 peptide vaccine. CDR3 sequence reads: CASGGQSNTEAFF. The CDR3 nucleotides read TGCGCCAGCGGCGGGCAGTCGAACACTGAAGCTTTCTTT.